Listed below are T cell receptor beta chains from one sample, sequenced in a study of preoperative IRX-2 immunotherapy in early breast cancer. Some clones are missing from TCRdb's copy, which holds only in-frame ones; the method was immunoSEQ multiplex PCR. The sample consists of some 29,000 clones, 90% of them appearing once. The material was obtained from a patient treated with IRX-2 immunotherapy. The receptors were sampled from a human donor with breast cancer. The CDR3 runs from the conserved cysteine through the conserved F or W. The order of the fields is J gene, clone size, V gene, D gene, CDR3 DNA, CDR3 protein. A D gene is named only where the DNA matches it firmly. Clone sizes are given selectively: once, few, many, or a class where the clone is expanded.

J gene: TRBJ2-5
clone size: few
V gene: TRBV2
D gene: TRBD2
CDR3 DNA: TGTGCCAGCAGGCTGGGACTAGCGGGAGGGAACCAAGAGACCCAGTACTTC
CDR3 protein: CASRLGLAGGNQETQYF

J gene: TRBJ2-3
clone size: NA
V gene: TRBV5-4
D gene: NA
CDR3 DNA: TGTGCCAGCAGCTTGGACAGGACCAACACAGATACGCAGTATTTT
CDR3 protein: CASSLDRTNTDTQYF

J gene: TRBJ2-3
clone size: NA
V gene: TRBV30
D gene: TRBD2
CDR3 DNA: TGTGCCTGGAGTGGGACTAGCGGGGGGCGTACGCAGTATTTT
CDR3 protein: CAWSGTSGGRTQYF

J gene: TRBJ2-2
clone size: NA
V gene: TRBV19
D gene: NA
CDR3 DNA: TGTGCCAGTAGTTGGCCCACCGGGGAGCTGTTTTTT
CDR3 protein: CASSWPTGELFF

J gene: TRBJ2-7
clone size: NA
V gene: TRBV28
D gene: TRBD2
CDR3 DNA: TGTGCCAGCAGTTTCGCTAGCGGACCCTACGAGCAGTACTTC
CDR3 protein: CASSFASGPYEQYF

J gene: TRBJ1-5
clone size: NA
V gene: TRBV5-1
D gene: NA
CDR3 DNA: TGCGCCAGCAGCTTGGGGGGGGCGGACAATCAGCCCCAGCATTTT
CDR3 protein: CASSLGGADNQPQHF

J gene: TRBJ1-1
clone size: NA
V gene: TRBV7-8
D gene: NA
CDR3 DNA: TGTGCCAGCAGCTCGACAGGAATTGAAGCTTTCTTT
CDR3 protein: CASSSTGIEAFF

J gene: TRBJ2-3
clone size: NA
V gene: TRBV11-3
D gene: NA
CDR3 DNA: TGTGCCAGCAGCTTAGCCCAGGGTGGTTCTAGCACAGATACGCAGTATTTT
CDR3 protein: CASSLAQGGSSTDTQYF

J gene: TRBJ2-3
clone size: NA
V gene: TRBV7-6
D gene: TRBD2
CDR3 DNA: TGTGCCAGCAGCTTAGCTACTAGCGGGGCCACAGATACGCAGTATTTT
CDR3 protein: CASSLATSGATDTQYF

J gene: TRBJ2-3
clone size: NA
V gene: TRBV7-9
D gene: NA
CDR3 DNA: TGTGCCAGCAGCAGCAGGACAAGCAGCACAGATACGCAGTATTTT
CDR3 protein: CASSSRTSSTDTQYF

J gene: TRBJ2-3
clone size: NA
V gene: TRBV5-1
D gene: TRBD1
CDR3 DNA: TGCGCCAGCAGCTTGGGACAGGGTGGGGGCGGCACAGATACGCAGTATTTT
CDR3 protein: CASSLGQGGGGTDTQYF

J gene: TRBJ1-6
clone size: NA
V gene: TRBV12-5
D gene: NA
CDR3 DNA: TGTGCTAGTGGTTTGCGGCCGGGCGATTCACCCCTCCACTTT
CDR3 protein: CASGLRPGDSPLHF

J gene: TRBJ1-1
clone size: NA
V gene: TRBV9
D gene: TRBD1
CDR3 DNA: TGTGCCAGCAGCGCGACAGGGATGAACACTGAAGCTTTCTTT
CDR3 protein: CASSATGMNTEAFF

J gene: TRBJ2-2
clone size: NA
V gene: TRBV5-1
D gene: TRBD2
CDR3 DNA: TGCGCCAGCAGCCTTGAGGGACTAGCGGGAGTCGACGGGGAGCTGTTTTTT
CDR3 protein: CASSLEGLAGVDGELFF

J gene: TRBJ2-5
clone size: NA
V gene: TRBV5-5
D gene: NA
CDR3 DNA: TGTGCCAGCAGGGGACAAGAGGGGCGAGAGACCCAGTACTTC
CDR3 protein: CASRGQEGRETQYF

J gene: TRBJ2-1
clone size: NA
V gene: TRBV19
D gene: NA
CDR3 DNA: TGTGCCAGTAGTATAAGGGCAGGGCCATCCAATGAGCAGTTCTTC
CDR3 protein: CASSIRAGPSNEQFF

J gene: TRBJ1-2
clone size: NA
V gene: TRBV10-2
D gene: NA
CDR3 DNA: TGCGCCAGCGGAGATTTTAACTATGGCTACACCTTC
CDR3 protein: CASGDFNYGYTF

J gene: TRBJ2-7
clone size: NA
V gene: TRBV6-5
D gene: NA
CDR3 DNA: TGTGCCAGCAGCCCTGGGGGATTCTACGAGCAGTACTTC
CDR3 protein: CASSPGGFYEQYF

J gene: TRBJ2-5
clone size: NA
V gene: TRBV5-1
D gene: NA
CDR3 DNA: TGCGCCAGCAGCTTGGAGTTAAGGACTCAAGAGACCCAGTACTTC
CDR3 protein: CASSLELRTQETQYF

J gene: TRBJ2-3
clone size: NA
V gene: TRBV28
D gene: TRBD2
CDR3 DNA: TGTGCCAGCAGTTTACCTAGCGGGAGGGCAGATACGCAGTATTTT
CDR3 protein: CASSLPSGRADTQYF

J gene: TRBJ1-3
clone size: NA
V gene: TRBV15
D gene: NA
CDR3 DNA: TGTGCCACCAGCAGAGATCCAGGCTCTGGAAACACCATATATTTT
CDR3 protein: CATSRDPGSGNTIYF

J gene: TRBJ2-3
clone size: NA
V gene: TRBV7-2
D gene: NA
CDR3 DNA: TGTGCCAGCAGCCCGACAGATACGCAGTATTTT
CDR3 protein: CASSPTDTQYF

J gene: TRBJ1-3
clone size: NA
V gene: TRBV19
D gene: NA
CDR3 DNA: TGTGCCAGTAGTAATGGTGGGGGCTCTGGAAACACCATATATTTT
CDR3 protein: CASSNGGGSGNTIYF

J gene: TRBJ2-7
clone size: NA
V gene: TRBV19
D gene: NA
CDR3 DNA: TGTGCCAGTAGTACCACGACAGAGACGGATGAGCAGTACTTC
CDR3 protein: CASSTTTETDEQYF

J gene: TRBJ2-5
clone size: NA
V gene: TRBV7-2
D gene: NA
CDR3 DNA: TGTGCCAGCAATAAAAACGGGGGCCAAGAGACCCAGTACTTC
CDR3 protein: CASNKNGGQETQYF

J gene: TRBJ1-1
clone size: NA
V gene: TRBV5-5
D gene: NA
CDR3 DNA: TGTGCCAGCAGCTCGCTGTCGGGGAACACTGAAGCTTTCTTT
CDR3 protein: CASSSLSGNTEAFF

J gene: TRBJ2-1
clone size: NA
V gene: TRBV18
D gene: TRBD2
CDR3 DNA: TGTGCCAGCTCACTAGCGGGACTAGCGGCCCACAATGAGCAGTTCTTC
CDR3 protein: CASSLAGLAAHNEQFF

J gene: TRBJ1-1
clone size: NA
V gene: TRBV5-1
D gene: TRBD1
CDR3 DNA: TGCGCCAGCAGCCCAGGGGGGCGGAACACTGAAGCTTTCTTT
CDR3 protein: CASSPGGRNTEAFF

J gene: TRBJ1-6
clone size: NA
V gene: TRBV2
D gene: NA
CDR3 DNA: TGTGCCAGCGGCCGGACCGGGGGGGACCTGGACTTT
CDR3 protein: CASGRTGGDLDF

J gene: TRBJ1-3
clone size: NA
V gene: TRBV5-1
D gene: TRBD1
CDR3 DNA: TGCGCCAGCAGCTTGGATCCGACAGGGACAGGAAACACCATATATTTT
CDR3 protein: CASSLDPTGTGNTIYF

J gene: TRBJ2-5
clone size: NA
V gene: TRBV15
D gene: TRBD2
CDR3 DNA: TGTGCCACCAGCAGAGAGGGTAGCGGGGGGACGAGGGTGGAGACCCAGTACTTC
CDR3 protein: CATSREGSGGTRVETQYF

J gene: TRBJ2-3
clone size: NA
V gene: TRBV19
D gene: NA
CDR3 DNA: TGTGCCAGTAGTATAGCCGGACCCCGAGGGGCTAGCACAGATACGCAGTATTTT
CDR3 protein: CASSIAGPRGASTDTQYF

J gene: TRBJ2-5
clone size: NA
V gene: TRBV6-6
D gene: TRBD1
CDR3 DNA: TGTGCCAGCAGTCACGGACAGGCGATGTACCAAGAGACCCAGTACTTC
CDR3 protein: CASSHGQAMYQETQYF

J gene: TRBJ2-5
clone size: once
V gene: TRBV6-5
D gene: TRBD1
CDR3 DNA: TGTGCCAGCAGCCGGGACAGCGAAGAGACCCAGTACTTC
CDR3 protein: CASSRDSEETQYF

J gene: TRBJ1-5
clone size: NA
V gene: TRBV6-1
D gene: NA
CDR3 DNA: TGTGCCAGCAGTGACGGGTTGTGGGGACACCAGCCCCAGCATTTT
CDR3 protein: CASSDGLWGHQPQHF

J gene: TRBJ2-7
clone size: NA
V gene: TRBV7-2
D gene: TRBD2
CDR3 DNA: TGTGCCAGCAGCTCTGGGACTAGCGGGAGGAGTGTGTACGAGCAGTACTTC
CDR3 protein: CASSSGTSGRSVYEQYF

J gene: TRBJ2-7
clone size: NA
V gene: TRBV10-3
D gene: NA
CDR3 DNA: TGTGCCATCAGTGATGTGGGTCAGAACAAGTACGAGCAGTACTTC
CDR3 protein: CAISDVGQNKYEQYF

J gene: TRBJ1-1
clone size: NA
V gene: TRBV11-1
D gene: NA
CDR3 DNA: TGTGCCAGCAGCTTAGAACAACGTGAAGCTTTCTTT
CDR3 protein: CASSLEQREAFF

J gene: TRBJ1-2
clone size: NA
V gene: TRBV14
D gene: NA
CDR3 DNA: TGTGCCAGCAGTCAAGAAGGGGGTTCGGTTGATGGCTACACCTTC
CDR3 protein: CASSQEGGSVDGYTF

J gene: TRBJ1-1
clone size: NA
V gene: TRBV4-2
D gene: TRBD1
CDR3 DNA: TGTGCCAGCAGCTCGGGACAGGGGCTTACTGAAGCTTTCTTT
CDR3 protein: CASSSGQGLTEAFF